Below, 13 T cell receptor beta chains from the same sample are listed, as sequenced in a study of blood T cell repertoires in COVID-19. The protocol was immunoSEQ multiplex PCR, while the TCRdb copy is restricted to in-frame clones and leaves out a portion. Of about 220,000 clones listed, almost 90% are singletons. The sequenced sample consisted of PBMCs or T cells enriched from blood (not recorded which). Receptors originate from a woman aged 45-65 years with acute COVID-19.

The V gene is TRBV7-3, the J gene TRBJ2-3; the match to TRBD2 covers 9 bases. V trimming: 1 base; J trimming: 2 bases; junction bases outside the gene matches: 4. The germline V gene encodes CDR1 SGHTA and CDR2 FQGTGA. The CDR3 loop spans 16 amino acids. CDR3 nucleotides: TGTGCCAGCAGCTTAATCGCTAGCGGGACCACAGATACGCAGTATTTT. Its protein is CASSLIASGTTDTQYF. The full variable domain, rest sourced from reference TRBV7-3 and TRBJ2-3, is GAGVSQTPSNKVTEKGKYVELRCDPISGHTALYWYRQSLGQGPEFLIYFQGTGAADDSGLPNDRFFAVRPEGSVSTLKIQRTERGDSAVYLCASSLIASGTTDTQYFGPGTRLTVL.

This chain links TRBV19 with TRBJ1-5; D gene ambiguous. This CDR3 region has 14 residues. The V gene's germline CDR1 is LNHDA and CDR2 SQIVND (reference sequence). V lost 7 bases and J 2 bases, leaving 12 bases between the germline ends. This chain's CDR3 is CASTTLVGNQPQHF. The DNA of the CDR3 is TGTGCCAGTACTACGTTGGTGGGCAATCAGCCCCAGCATTTT.

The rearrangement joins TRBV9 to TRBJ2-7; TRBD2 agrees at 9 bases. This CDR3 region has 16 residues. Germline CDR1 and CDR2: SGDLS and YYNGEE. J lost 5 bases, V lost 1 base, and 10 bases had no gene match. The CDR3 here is CASSVNTGLASHEQYF. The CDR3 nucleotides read TGTGCCAGCAGCGTAAATACGGGACTAGCTTCTCACGAGCAGTACTTC.

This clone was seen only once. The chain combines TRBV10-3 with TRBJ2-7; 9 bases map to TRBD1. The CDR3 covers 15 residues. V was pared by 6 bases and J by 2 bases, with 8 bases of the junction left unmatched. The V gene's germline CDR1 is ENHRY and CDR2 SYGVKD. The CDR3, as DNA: TGTGCCATCAGGGTGGGGGGGACAGGGCCCTACGAGCAGTACTTC. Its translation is CAIRVGGTGPYEQYF.

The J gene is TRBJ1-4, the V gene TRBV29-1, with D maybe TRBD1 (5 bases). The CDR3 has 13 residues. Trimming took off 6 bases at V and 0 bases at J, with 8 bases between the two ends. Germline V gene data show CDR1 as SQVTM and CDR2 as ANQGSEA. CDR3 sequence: CSVQGATNEKLFF. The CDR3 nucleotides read TGCAGCGTCCAGGGTGCAACTAATGAAAAACTGTTTTTT.

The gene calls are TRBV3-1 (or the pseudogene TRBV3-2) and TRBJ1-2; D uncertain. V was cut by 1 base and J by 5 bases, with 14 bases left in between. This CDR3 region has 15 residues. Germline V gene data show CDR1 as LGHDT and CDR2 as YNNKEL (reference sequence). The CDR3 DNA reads TGTGCCAGCAGCCAAGGAGGCAGCAAACCTTATGGCTACACCTTC. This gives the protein CASSQGGSKPYGYTF.

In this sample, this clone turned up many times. The CDR3 sequence: CASSFYVYEQYF. CDR3 bases: TGTGCCAGCAGCTTTTATGTCTACGAGCAGTACTTC. The genes are TRBV5-5 and TRBJ2-7; D ambiguous. This CDR3 is 12 amino acids long. The germline gives CDR1 SGHKS, CDR2 YYEKEE (reference sequence). V lost 2 bases and J 3 bases, leaving 6 bases between the germline ends.

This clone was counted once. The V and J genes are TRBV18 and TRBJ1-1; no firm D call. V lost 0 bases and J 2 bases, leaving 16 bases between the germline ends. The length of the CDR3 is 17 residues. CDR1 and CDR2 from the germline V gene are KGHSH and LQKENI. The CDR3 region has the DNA TGTGCCAGCTCACCACCGCTCGGTCAGGAATCCAACACTGAAGCTTTCTTT. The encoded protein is CASSPPLGQESNTEAFF.

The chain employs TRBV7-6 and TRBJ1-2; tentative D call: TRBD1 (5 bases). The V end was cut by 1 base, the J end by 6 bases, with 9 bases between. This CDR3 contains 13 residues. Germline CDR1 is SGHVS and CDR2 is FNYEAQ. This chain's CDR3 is CASSLGEGDGYTF. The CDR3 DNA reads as TGTGCCAGCAGCTTAGGGGAAGGGGATGGCTACACCTTC.

The CDR3 sequence is CASSQDLTGINYGYTF. In DNA form, the CDR3 reads TGCGCCAGCAGCCAAGATCTAACAGGCATCAACTATGGCTACACCTTC. The chain has TRBV4-1 and TRBJ1-2; tentative D call: TRBD1 (5 bases). Germline CDR1 MGHRA, CDR2 YSYEKL. Trimming pared 0 bases from V and 2 bases from J, leaving 13 bases between. The CDR3 contains 16 residues.

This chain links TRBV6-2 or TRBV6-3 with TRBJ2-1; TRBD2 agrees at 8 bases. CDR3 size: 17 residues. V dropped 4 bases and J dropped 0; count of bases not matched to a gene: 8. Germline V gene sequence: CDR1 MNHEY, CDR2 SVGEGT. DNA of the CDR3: TGTGCCAGCAGTTCCCCTAGCGGGCGAAGCTCCTACAATGAGCAGTTCTTC. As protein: CASSSPSGRSSYNEQFF.

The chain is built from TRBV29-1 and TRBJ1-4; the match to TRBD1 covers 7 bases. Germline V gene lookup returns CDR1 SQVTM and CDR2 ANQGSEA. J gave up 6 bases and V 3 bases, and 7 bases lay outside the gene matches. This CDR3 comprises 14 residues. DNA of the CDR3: TGCAGCGTTGAGTCTGGGGACAGATATGAAAAACTGTTTTTT. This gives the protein CSVESGDRYEKLFF.

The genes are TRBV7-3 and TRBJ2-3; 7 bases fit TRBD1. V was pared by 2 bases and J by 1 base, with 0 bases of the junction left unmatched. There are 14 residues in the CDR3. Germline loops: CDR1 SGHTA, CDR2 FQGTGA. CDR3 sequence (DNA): TGTGCCAGCAGCTTAGACAGGGGCACAGATACGCAGTATTTT. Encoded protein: CASSLDRGTDTQYF.